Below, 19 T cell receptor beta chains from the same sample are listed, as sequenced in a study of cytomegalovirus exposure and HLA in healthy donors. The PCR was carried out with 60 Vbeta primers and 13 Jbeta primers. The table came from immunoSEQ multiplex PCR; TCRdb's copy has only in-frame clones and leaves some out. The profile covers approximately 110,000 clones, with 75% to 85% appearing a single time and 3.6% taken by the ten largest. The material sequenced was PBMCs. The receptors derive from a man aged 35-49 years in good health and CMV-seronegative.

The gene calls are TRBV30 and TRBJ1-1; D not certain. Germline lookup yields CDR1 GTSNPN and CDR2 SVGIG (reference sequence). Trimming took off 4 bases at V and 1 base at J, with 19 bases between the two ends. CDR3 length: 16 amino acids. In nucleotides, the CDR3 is TGTGCCTGGACATCTAAGGGAGAGCGGGCGAACACTGAAGCTTTCTTT. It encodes CAWTSKGERANTEAFF.

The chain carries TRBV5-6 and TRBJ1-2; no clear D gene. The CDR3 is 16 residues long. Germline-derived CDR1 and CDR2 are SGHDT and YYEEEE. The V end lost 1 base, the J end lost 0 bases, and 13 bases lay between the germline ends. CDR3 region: CASSLYRGRANYGYTF. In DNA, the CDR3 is TGTGCCAGCAGCTTGTATCGGGGAAGAGCTAACTATGGCTACACCTTC.

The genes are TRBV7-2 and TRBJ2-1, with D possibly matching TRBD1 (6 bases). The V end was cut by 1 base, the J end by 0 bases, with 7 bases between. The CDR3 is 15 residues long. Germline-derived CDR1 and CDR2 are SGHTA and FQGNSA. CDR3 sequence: CASSLGGPSYNEQFF. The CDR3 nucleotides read TGTGCCAGCAGCTTAGGGGGGCCCTCCTACAATGAGCAGTTCTTC.

CDR3 protein: CASSLALGGNYGYTF. DNA of the CDR3: TGCGCCAGCAGCTTGGCCCTCGGGGGTAACTATGGCTACACCTTC. This chain links TRBV5-1 with TRBJ1-2; TRBD1 is a possible D gene (5 bases). The V end lost 0 bases, the J end lost 1 base, and 10 bases lay between the germline ends. There are 15 residues in the CDR3. Germline CDR1 SGHRS, CDR2 YFSETQ.

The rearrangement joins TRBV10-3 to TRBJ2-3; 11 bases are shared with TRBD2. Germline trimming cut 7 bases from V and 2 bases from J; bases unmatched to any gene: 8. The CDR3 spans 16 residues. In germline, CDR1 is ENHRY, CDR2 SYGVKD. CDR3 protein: CAITPGTSGNTDTQYF. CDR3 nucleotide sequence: TGTGCCATCACCCCCGGGACTAGCGGTAACACAGATACGCAGTATTTT.

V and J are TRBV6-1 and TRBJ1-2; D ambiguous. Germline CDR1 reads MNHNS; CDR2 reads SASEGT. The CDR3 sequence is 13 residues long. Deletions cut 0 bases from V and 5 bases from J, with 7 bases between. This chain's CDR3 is CASSEAPGYGYTF. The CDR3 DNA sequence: TGTGCCAGCAGTGAAGCCCCCGGGTATGGCTACACCTTC.

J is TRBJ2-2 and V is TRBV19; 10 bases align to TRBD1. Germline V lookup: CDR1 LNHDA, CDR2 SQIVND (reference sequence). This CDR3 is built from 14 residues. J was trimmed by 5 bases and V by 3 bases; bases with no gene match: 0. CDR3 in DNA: TGTGCCAGTAGTATGGGACAGGGGACCGGGGAGCTGTTTTTT. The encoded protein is CASSMGQGTGELFF.

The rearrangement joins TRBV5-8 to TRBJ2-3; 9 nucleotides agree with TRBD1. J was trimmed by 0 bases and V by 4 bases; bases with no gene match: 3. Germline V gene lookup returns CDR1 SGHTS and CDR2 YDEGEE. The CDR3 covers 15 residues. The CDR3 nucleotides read TGTGCCAGCAGCATAGGGACAGGGAGCACAGATACGCAGTATTTT. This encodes CASSIGTGSTDTQYF.

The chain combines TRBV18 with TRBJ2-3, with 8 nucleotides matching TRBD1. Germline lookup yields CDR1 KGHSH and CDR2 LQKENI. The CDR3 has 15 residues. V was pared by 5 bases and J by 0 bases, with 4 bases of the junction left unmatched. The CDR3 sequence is CASSRQGPSTDTQYF. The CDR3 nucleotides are TGTGCCAGCTCAAGACAGGGGCCTAGCACAGATACGCAGTATTTT.

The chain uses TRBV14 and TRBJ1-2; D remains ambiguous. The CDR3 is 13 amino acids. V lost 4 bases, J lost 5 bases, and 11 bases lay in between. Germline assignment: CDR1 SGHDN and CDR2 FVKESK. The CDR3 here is CASSPSPRYGYTF. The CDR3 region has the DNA TGTGCCAGCAGCCCATCTCCCAGATATGGCTACACCTTC. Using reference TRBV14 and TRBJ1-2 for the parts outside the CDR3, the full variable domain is EAGVTQFPSHSVIEKGQTVTLRCDPISGHDNLYWYRRVMGKEIKFLLHFVKESKQDESGMPNNRFLAERTGGTYSTLKVQPAELEDSGVYFCASSPSPRYGYTFGSGTRLTVV.

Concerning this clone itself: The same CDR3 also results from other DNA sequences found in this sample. This CDR3 reads CASSVGRGSYNEQFF. In DNA form, the CDR3 reads TGTGCCAGCAGCGTCGGCAGGGGCTCCTACAATGAGCAGTTCTTC. The rearrangement joins TRBV9 to TRBJ2-1, with D perhaps TRBD1 (6 bases). V was pared by 2 bases and J by 0 bases, with 9 bases between. Germline lookup yields CDR1 SGDLS and CDR2 YYNGEE. The CDR3 extends over 15 amino acids.

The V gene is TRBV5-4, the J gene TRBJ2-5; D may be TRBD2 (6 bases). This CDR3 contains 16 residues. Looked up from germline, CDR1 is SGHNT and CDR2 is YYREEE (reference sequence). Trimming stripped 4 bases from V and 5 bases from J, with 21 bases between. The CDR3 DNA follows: TGTGCCAGCAGCGGCGGAAGTGGGGAGGTTGGCGAGACCCAGTACTTC. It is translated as CASSGGSGEVGETQYF.

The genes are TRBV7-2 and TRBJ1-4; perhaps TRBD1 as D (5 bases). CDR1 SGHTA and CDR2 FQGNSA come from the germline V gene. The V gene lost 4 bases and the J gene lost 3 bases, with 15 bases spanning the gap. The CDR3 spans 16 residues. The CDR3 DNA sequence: TGTGCCAGCAGCTCCCCCATCGGGGGGGCTAATGAAAAACTGTTTTTT. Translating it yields CASSSPIGGANEKLFF.

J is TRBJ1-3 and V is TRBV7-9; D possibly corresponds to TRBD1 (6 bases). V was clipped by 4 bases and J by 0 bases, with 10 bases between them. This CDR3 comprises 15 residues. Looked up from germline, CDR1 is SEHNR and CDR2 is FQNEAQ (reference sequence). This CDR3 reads CASSSQGLSGNTIYF. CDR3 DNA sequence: TGTGCCAGCAGCTCACAGGGTCTCTCTGGAAACACCATATATTTT.

CDR3 residues: CASKAVPSSYEQYF. The CDR3 DNA sequence: TGTGCCAGCAAGGCCGTCCCTAGCTCCTACGAGCAGTACTTC. V gene TRBV5-6 combines with J gene TRBJ2-7; D uncertain. Germline CDR1 is SGHDT and CDR2 is YYEEEE. The CDR3 has 14 amino acids. V was pared by 6 bases and J by 0 bases, with 13 bases between. Using reference TRBV5-6 and TRBJ2-7 for the parts outside the CDR3, the full variable domain is DAGVTQSPTHLIKTRGQQVTLRCSPKSGHDTVSWYQQALGQGPQFIFQYYEEEERQRGNFPDRFSGHQFPNYSSELNVNALLLGDSALYLCASKAVPSSYEQYFGPGTRLTVT.

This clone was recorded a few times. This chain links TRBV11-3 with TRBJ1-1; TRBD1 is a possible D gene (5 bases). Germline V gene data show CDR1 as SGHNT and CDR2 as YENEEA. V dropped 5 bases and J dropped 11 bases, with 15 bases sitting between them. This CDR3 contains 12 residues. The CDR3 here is CASSPGGEAAFF. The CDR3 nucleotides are TGTGCCAGCAGCCCGGGGGGGGAGGCGGCTTTCTTT.

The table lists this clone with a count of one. The CDR3 loop reads CASSLGQGATGELFF. The CDR3 coding sequence is TGTGCCAGCAGCTTGGGACAGGGGGCCACCGGGGAGCTGTTTTTT. The chain carries TRBV5-4 and TRBJ2-2; TRBD1 agrees at 10 bases. Germline assignment: CDR1 SGHNT and CDR2 YYREEE (reference sequence). Trimming cost V 0 bases and J 4 bases; bases outside gene matches: 0. The CDR3 loop spans 15 amino acids.

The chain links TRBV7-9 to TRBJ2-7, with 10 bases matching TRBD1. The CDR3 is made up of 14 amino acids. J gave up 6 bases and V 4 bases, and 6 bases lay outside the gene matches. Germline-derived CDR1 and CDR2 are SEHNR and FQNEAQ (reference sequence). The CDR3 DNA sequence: TGTGCCAGCAGCTCCTGGGACAGGGGCGTCGAGCAGTACTTC. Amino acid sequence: CASSSWDRGVEQYF. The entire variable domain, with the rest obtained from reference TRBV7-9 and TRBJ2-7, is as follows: DTGVSQNPRHKITKRGQNVTFRCDPISEHNRLYWYRQTLGQGPEFLTYFQNEAQLEKSRLLSDRFSAERPKGSFSTLEIQRTEQGDSAMYLCASSSWDRGVEQYFGPGTRLTVT.

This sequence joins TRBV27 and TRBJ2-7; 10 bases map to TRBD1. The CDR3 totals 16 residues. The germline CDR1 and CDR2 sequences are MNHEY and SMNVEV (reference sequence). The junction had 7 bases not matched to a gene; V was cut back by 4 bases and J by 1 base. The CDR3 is CASSSLGTGVSYEQYF. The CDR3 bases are TGTGCCAGCAGTTCCCTCGGGACAGGGGTTTCCTACGAGCAGTACTTC.